This T cell receptor (beta chain) was identified in a study of blood T cell repertoires in COVID-19. About the study: Collection of acute and convalescent COVID-19 samples took place in the United States, Italy and Spain.

Libraries were prepared by immunoSEQ multiplex PCR; TCRdb keeps only in-frame clonotypes and omits some of them. The sample shows more than 250,000 clones, about 83% of them seen only once. Among Cohort 3 donors, those recovered had two negative PCRs, clearance, or symptom resolution. The ends lost 6 bases at V and 7 bases at J; junction bases unmatched: 12. The length of the CDR3 is 16 residues. Germline values: CDR1 LNHDA, CDR2 SQIVND (reference sequence). The sample was PBMCs or T cells enriched from blood (not recorded which). This TCR was recovered from a woman between 35 and 50 years old who had recovered from COVID-19. The chain has TRBV19 and TRBJ1-2, with 12 bases matching TRBD1. The CDR3 coding sequence is TGTGCCAGTAGACCCCGGGACAGGGGGCGCTCCGGTGGCTACACCTTC. Its translation: CASRPRDRGRSGGYTF.